Listed here are 27 T cell receptor beta chains from one sample, sequenced in a study of T cells in Graves' hyperthyroidism and ophthalmopathy. Amplified regions were TCR beta CDR3 sequences from RNA transcripts. Using the HTBI primer set, a first-round RT-PCR was run on the TCR CDR3. TCRdb recomputed calls from the multiplex PCR reads with MiXCR, one row per CDR3 protein. The data hold about 35,000 distinct CDR3 sequences, with around half observed a single time. Sequenced: blood. Receptors were obtained from a woman aged 45 to 65 with Graves' hyperthyroidism that later progressed to Graves' ophthalmopathy.

This clonotype was counted once. DNA of the CDR3: TGCGCCAGCAGCTCCGGGAATACAGGGAGCCAAGAGACCCAGTACTTC. This sequence encodes CASSSGNTGSQETQYF. V and J are TRBV5-1 and TRBJ2-5; tentatively, D is TRBD1 (6 bases). The CDR3 consists of 16 residues. Germline V CDR1 and CDR2: SGHRS, YFSETQ. V was clipped by 3 bases and J by 1 base, with 16 bases between them.

This clonotype was observed many times. This rearrangement joins TRBV20-1 to TRBJ2-5; D not certain. V gave up 1 base and J gave up 5 bases, with 5 bases separating them. The germline V gene encodes CDR1 DFQATT and CDR2 SNEGSKA (reference sequence). This CDR3 is built from 11 residues. CDR3 loop: CSARAWETQYF. CDR3 nucleotides: TGCAGTGCTAGAGCCTGGGAGACCCAGTACTTC.

The chain combines TRBV20-1 with TRBJ2-7, with D possibly matching TRBD2 (5 bases). V shed 4 bases and J shed 10 bases, with 26 bases lying between them. This CDR3 spans 15 amino acids. Germline lookup yields CDR1 DFQATT and CDR2 SNEGSKA (reference sequence). The CDR3 region has the DNA TGCAGTGCTAAAGATCGGCGGGCGCTACCCTACAAACAGTACTTC. This encodes CSAKDRRALPYKQYF.

A remark on this clonotype: Its ends do not fully match the called genes, so a read error is possible. The chain links TRBV20-1 to TRBJ2-7; 8 positions agree with TRBD2. This CDR3 comprises 11 residues. Germline V lookup: CDR1 DFQATT, CDR2 SNEGSKA (reference sequence). CDR3 bases: TGCAGTACTAGTGCGGGAGGCGAGCAGTACTTC. It encodes CSTSAGGEQYF.

This clonotype was seen at least ten times. The chain couples TRBV4-1 to TRBJ2-1; D perhaps matches TRBD2 (6 bases). The ends were cut back, 0 bases at V and 7 bases at J, with 19 bases in the middle. CDR3 size: 17 residues. CDR1 is MGHRA, CDR2 YSYEKL, per germline. The CDR3 loop reads CASSQEGGLAGLNEQFF. The CDR3 coding sequence is TGCGCCAGCAGCCAAGAGGGGGGACTGGCGGGGCTTAATGAGCAGTTCTTC.

The chain employs TRBV20-1 and TRBJ2-5, with TRBD2 matching over 8 bases. The J segment lost 4 bases and the V segment lost 6 bases, leaving 7 bases of the junction unmatched. This CDR3 is built from 13 residues. CDR1 and CDR2 (germline): DFQATT, SNEGSKA (reference sequence). The CDR3 loop is CSALRGGRETQYF. The CDR3 DNA reads as TGCAGTGCCCTTCGCGGGGGGAGAGAGACCCAGTACTTC.

As regards this clonotype: This CDR3 fails to terminate in the conserved phenylalanine or tryptophan, so it likely reflects a read error. The DNA is left out, because the CDR3 cannot be placed on it with certainty; the CDR3 is given as TCRdb lists it. The chain employs TRBV2 and TRBJ2-1; the table assigns TRBD1, which was not confirmed against the DNA. The germline V gene encodes CDR1 SNHLY and CDR2 FYNNEI. The CDR3 numbers 12 amino acids, ends counted. CDR3 loop: CASRRGGGHLFI.

This chain joins TRBV13 and TRBJ1-5; D remains unclear. The CDR3 sequence is 15 residues long. Trimming stripped 5 bases from V and 11 bases from J, with 22 bases between. CDR1 PRHDT and CDR2 FYEKMQ come from the germline V gene (reference sequence). CDR3 residues: CASSLRTSGRETQHF. As DNA, the CDR3 is TGTGCCAGCAGCCTAAGGACTAGCGGGAGAGAGACCCAGCATTTT.

This clonotype was counted a few times. This rearrangement joins TRBV18 to TRBJ2-7; a possible D gene is TRBD2 (6 bases). The CDR3 runs 15 residues. Trimming pared 3 bases from V and 3 bases from J, leaving 15 bases between. Germline CDR1 is KGHSH and CDR2 is LQKENI. The CDR3 region has the DNA TGTGCCAGCTCACCGACCGGGACTTGGATCTACGAGCAGTACTTC. Protein: CASSPTGTWIYEQYF.

With regard to this clonotype: A much larger clone is a single base away; this may be a read error. V usage is TRBV30 and J usage is TRBJ1-5; maybe TRBD1 (5 bases). Germline CDR1 is GTSNPN and CDR2 is SVGIG (reference sequence). The CDR3 is 15 amino acids. Trimming shortened V by 3 bases and J by 8 bases, and 20 bases separated the two germline ends. CDR3 sequence: CAWSVGAERNKPQHF. The CDR3 DNA reads as TGTGCCTGGAGCGTAGGGGCGGAAAGGAATAAGCCCCAGCATTTT.

About this clonotype itself: The junction departs from the called germline gene at one end, perhaps through a read error. The chain combines TRBV7-6 with TRBJ2-1, with D perhaps TRBD1 (6 bases). Germline-derived CDR1 and CDR2 are SGHVS and FNYEAQ. The CDR3 has 16 residues. The CDR3, as DNA: TGTGTCAGCAGGCCGAAATTGGGGGCAGCCCACAATGAGCAGTTCTTC. Translating gives CVSRPKLGAAHNEQFF. Full variable domain (outside the CDR3, taken from reference TRBV7-6 and TRBJ2-1): GAGVSQSPRYKVTKRGQDVALRCDPISGHVSLYWYRQALGQGPEFLTYFNYEAQQDKSGLPNDRFSAERPEGSISTLTIQRTEQRDSAMYRCVSRPKLGAAHNEQFFGPGTRLTVL.

This clonotype was found a few times. The V gene is TRBV20-1, the J gene TRBJ1-1; TRBD1 agrees at 11 bases. Per germline, CDR1 DFQATT and CDR2 SNEGSKA (reference sequence). This CDR3 contains 15 residues. Trimming took 0 bases from V and 6 from J; bases not matched to a gene: 6. CDR3 protein: CSARDGWDRGAEAFF. Here the CDR3 DNA reads TGCAGTGCTAGAGATGGTTGGGACAGGGGGGCTGAAGCTTTCTTT.

Turning to this clonotype: One junction end disagrees with the germline gene, perhaps due to a read error. V is TRBV11-2 and J is TRBJ2-7; tentatively, D is TRBD1 (6 bases). The CDR3 contains 18 residues. The V gene's germline CDR1 is SGHAT and CDR2 FQNNGV. The CDR3 DNA is TGTGCCAGCAGCCTCACACTCCTACAGGGAACAACGATCTGCGAGCAGCACTTC. The encoded protein is CASSLTLLQGTTICEQHF.

This clonotype was counted at least ten times. This chain links TRBV7-3 with TRBJ2-5; tentatively, D is TRBD2 (6 bases). CDR3 size: 14 residues. Trimming left V 5 bases short and J 4 bases short, with 14 bases between. Germline CDR1 SGHTA, CDR2 FQGTGA. The chain's CDR3 is CASSRRAQGETQYF. DNA of the CDR3: TGTGCCAGCAGCCGGAGGGCCCAAGGAGAGACCCAGTACTTC.

V gene TRBV7-3 combines with J gene TRBJ1-6, with D unresolved. The CDR3 is 15 residues long. Germline V CDR1 and CDR2: SGHTA, FQGTGA. Trimming removed 4 bases at V and 5 bases at J, with 12 bases between. This CDR3 reads CASSSPREDNSPLHF. The CDR3 DNA sequence: TGTGCCAGCAGCTCCCCGCGGGAGGATAATTCACCCCTCCACTTT.

This clonotype was picked up many times. The chain is built from TRBV6-6 and TRBJ2-1; 8 positions agree with TRBD1. CDR1 is MNHNY, CDR2 SVGAGI, per germline (reference sequence). This CDR3 is built from 13 residues. V was pared by 6 bases and J by 8 bases, with 6 bases of the junction left unmatched. The CDR3 bases are TGTGCCAGCAGCTGGGACAGGATCGATGAGCAGTTCTTC. It encodes CASSWDRIDEQFF.

The V gene is TRBV7-3, the J gene TRBJ2-7, with 9 bases aligning to TRBD1. J gave up 4 bases and V 3 bases, and 1 base lay outside the gene matches. The length of the CDR3 is 13 residues. Per germline, CDR1 SGHTA and CDR2 FQGTGA. CDR3 in amino acids: CASSLTGGYEQYF. The CDR3 DNA reads as TGTGCCAGCAGCTTGACAGGGGGTTACGAGCAGTACTTC.

In its sample, this clonotype was seen many times. V usage is TRBV5-1 and J usage is TRBJ1-6, with D perhaps TRBD1 (5 bases). Germline V gives CDR1 SGHRS, CDR2 YFSETQ. This CDR3 has 15 residues. V lost 4 bases and J 5 bases, leaving 13 bases between the germline ends. The CDR3 bases are TGCGCCAGCAGCCTCGAGTCAGGGAATAATTCACCCCTCCACTTT. Its protein is CASSLESGNNSPLHF. The complete variable domain, with remaining parts taken from reference TRBV5-1 and TRBJ1-6, reads KAGVTQTPRYLIKTRGQQVTLSCSPISGHRSVSWYQQTPGQGLQFLFEYFSETQRNKGNFPGRFSGRQFSNSRSEMNVSTLELGDSALYLCASSLESGNNSPLHFGNGTRLTVT.

This clonotype was detected many times. The V gene is TRBV19, the J gene TRBJ1-1; D not resolved. Germline loops: CDR1 LNHDA, CDR2 SQIVND (reference sequence). The CDR3 length is 15 residues. V was clipped by 4 bases and J by 1 base, with 13 bases between them. Here the CDR3 DNA reads TGTGCCAGTAGTAGCACCCTGAACAGGAACACTGAAGCTTTCTTT. Its translation is CASSSTLNRNTEAFF.

In its sample, this clonotype was seen many times. At one end, the junction sequence differs from germline, possibly due to a read error. The gene calls are TRBV7-7 and TRBJ2-5; 7 bases are shared with TRBD1. From germline, CDR1 is SSHAT and CDR2 FNYEAQ (reference sequence). The length of the CDR3 is 13 residues. The DNA of the CDR3 is TGTGCTAGCAGCTTAGACAGGGACGGGACCCAGTACTTC. Translation: CASSLDRDGTQYF.

The chain joins TRBV6-2 or TRBV6-3 to TRBJ1-2; 7 bases match TRBD1. CDR1 and CDR2 from the germline V gene are MNHEY and SVGEGT. This CDR3 spans 14 amino acids. V was clipped by 2 bases and J by 7 bases; unmatched bases: 7. The CDR3 nucleotides read TGTGCCAGCAGTTACAGAGCGACAGGGAGTGGCTACACCTTC. Translating it yields CASSYRATGSGYTF.

This clonotype was observed at least ten times. The rearrangement links TRBV5-1 to TRBJ1-3; possibly TRBD1 for D (5 bases). The CDR3 contains 17 residues. Germline loops: CDR1 SGHRS, CDR2 YFSETQ. V gave up 4 bases and J gave up 4 bases, with 21 bases separating them. DNA for the CDR3: TGCGCCAGCAGCCCCGCGGTGATGAGGGGAACAGGAAACACCATATATTTT. This gives the protein CASSPAVMRGTGNTIYF.

With respect to this clonotype: Germline is not matched at one junction end, which may reflect a read error. V gene TRBV20-1 combines with J gene TRBJ2-1; D is possibly TRBD1 (6 bases). The CDR3 has 12 residues. Looked up from germline, CDR1 is DFQATT and CDR2 is SNEGSKA (reference sequence). DNA for the CDR3: TGCAGTGCACCGCAGGGGTACAATGGGCAGTTCTTC. Encoded protein: CSAPQGYNGQFF.

This clonotype was detected only a few times. This sequence joins TRBV25-1 and TRBJ2-7; D is uncertain. Germline CDR1 MGHDK, CDR2 SYGVNS. The ends were cut back, 4 bases at V and 4 bases at J, with 5 bases in the middle. The CDR3 covers 11 residues. The CDR3 bases are TGTGCCAGCAGTGCGGCATACGAGCAGTACTTC. Protein sequence: CASSAAYEQYF.

In this sample, this clonotype turned up once. The chain links TRBV4-1 to TRBJ1-2, with D unresolved. The CDR3 is 13 amino acids. The germline V gene encodes CDR1 MGHRA and CDR2 YSYEKL. V was cut by 1 base and J by 7 bases, with 10 bases left in between. The CDR3, as DNA: TGCGCCAGCAGCCAAGTTAACGAGGGTGGCTACACCTTC. Translated, it gives CASSQVNEGGYTF.

About this clonotype itself: The junction and the germline gene differ at one end; a read error may be behind it. The chain links TRBV7-8 to TRBJ2-7, with D tentatively TRBD2 (5 bases). CDR3 length: 13 residues. Germline V gene lookup returns CDR1 SGHVS and CDR2 FQNEAQ. CDR3 in amino acids: CASSLGLAYERYF. The CDR3, as DNA: TGTGCCAGCAGCTTAGGGCTAGCCTACGAGCGGTACTTC.

V gene TRBV5-1 combines with J gene TRBJ2-7; TRBD1 is a possible D gene (8 bases). The CDR3 covers 14 residues. Trimming removed 5 bases from V and 3 bases from J, with 15 bases in between. Germline V gene sequence: CDR1 SGHRS, CDR2 YFSETQ. DNA of the CDR3: TGCGCCAGCAGAAGCGGGACAGGACACTACGAGCAGTACTTC. Translated: CASRSGTGHYEQYF.